Reported below is one TCR beta chain. Antigen unknown. The CDR3 contains 15 residues. Per the germline V gene, CDR1 is LGHNA and CDR2 is YSLEER. Between the trimmed V and J ends, which lost 0 bases and 4 bases, there was a span of 10 bases. The sample originates from a study of identical twins. Findings of the study overall: A lower insertion count was a feature of abundant cord blood beta clonotypes, with no such feature in memory repertoires. Modelling approaches yielded underestimates of out-of-frame TCR alpha sharing between monozygotic twins. Findings depended on cross-sectional statistics rather than tracking the same donors.

The donor group consisted entirely of healthy Caucasians. TCRdb processed the 5' RACE reads anew with MiXCR; each CDR3 protein has one entry. The repertoire includes a few hundred thousand distinct CDR3 sequences, less than 20% of them detected once, and more than 10% sits in the top ten. The sample was naive T cells sorted from blood. The chain recombines TRBV4-3 with TRBJ2-1; TRBD1 is a possible D gene (5 bases). The sequence was obtained from a man between 50 and 59 years old in good health. CDR3 nucleotides: TGCGCCAGCAGCCAAGATGAGCGACAGTACAATGAGCAGTTCTTC. Protein product: CASSQDERQYNEQFF.